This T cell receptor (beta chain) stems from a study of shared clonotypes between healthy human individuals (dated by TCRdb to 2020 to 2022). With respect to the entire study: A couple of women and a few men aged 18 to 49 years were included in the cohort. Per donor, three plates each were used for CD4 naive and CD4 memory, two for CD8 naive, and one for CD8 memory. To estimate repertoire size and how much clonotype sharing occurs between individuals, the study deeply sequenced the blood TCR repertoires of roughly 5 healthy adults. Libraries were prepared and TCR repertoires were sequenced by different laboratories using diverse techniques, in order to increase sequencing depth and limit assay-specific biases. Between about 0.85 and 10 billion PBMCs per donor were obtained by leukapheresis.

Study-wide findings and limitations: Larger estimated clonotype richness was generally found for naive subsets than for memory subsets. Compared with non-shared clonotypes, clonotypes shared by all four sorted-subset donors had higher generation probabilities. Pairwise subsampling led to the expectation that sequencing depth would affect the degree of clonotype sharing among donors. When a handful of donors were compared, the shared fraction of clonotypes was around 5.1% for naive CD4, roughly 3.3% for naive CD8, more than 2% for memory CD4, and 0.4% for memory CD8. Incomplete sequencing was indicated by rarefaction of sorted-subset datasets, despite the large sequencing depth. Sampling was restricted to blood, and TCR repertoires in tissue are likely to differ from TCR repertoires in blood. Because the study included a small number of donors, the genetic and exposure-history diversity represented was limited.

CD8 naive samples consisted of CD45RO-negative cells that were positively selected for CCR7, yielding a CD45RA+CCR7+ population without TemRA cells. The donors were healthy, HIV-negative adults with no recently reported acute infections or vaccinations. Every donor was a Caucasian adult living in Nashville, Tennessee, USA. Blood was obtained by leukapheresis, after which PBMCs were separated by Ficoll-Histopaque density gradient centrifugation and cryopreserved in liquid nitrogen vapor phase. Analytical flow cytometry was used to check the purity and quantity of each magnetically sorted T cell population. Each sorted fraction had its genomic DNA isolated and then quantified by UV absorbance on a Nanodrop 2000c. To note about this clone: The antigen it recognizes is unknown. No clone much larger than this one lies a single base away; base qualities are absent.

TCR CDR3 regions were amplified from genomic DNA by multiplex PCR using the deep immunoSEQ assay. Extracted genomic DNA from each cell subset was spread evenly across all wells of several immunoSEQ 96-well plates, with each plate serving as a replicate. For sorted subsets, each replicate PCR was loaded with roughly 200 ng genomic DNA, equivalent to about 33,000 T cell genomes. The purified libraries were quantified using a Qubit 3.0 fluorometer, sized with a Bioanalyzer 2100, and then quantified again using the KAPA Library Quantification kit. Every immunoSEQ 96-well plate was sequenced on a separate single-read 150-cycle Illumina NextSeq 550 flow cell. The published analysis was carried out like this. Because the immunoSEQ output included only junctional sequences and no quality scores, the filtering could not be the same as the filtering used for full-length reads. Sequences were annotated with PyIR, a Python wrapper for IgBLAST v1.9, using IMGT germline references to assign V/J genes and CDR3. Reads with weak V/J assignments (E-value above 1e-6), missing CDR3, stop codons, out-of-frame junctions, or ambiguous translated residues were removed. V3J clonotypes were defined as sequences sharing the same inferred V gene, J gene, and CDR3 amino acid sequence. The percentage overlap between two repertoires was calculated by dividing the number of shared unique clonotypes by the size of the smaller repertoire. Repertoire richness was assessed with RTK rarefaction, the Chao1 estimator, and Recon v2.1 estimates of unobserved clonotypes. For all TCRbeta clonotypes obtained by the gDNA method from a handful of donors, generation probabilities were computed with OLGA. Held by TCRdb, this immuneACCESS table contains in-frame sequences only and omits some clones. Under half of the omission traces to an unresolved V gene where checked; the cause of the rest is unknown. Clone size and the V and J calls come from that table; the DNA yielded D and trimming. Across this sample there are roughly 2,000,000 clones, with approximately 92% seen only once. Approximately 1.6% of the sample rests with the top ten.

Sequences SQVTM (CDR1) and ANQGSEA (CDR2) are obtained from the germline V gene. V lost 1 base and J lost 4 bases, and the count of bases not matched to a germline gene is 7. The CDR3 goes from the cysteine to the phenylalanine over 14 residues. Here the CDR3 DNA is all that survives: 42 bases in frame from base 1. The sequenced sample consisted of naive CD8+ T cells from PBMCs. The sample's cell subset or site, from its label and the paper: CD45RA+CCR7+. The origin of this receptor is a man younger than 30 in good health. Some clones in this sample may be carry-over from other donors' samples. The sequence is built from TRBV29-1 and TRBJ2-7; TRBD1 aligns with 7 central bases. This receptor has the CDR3 CSVEGSGGGYEQYF. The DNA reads TGCAGCGTTGAAGGATCAGGGGGTGGGTACGAGCAGTACTTC.